The following is a T cell receptor beta chain sequence with its context. Its target is unknown. These data originate in a study of T cell responses to AZD1222 COVID-19 vaccine. Only in-frame clones appear in the TCRdb table, and some are missing; sequencing was by immunoSEQ multiplex PCR. Here the sample spans about 59,000 clones, roughly 87% being singletons. General observations from the study: At baseline, just a handful of AZD1222 recipients tested seropositive.

Germline trimming cut 3 bases from V and 8 bases from J; bases unmatched to any gene: 1. Looked up from germline, CDR1 is KGHSH and CDR2 is LQKENI. This CDR3 comprises 13 residues. The chain employs TRBV18 and TRBJ1-6; 7 nucleotides match TRBD1. This material consisted of peripheral blood, taken 28 days after the second AZD1222 dose. The origin of this receptor is an adult who received the AZD1222 COVID-19 vaccine. The CDR3 protein is CASSPTGDSPLHF. As DNA, the CDR3 is TGTGCCAGCTCACCCACAGGGGATTCACCCCTCCACTTT.